This TCR beta chain was profiled in a study of T cells after posttransplantation cyclophosphamide. This clone appeared many times. Its antigen is not identified. The CDR3 extends over 18 amino acids. V dropped 3 bases and J dropped 6; count of bases not matched to a gene: 14. CDR1 and CDR2 from the germline V gene are SGHRS and YFSETQ. Generated by immunoSEQ multiplex PCR, the TCRdb table keeps only in-frame clones and is missing some. The sample shows some 46,000 clones, none of them appearing just once. Whole-study findings and limits: Recipient CMV seropositivity and CMV reactivation strongly tracked TRB clonality. Donor CD8+ memory clones often dominated recipient blood repertoires at later times. TRB overlap between skin or GI tissue T cells and blood was limited.

This TCR was sampled from a man aged 40-49 years in good health, CMV-negative, and a related stem cell transplant donor. The material sequenced was PBMCs. V and J are TRBV5-1 and TRBJ2-1; 11 bases align to TRBD1. In DNA form, the CDR3 reads TGCGCCAGCAGCTCCAAGCCGGTCGGGGACAGGGGGTTCAATGAGCAGTTCTTC. Translating it yields CASSSKPVGDRGFNEQFF.